This T cell receptor (beta chain) derives from a study of T-cell memory formation after mild COVID-19. Study-wide context: Largely donor-specific TCR clusters were found. Regarding the study as a whole: What remained unconfirmed was the SARS-CoV-2 specificity of second-wave clones peaking on day 37. Of the contracting clones, CD4+ ones lay mainly in CM and EM, and CD8+ ones in EMRA.

The CDR3 loop spans 13 amino acids. CDR1 is SGHRS and CDR2 is YFSETQ in the germline V gene. Trimming stripped 6 bases from V and 6 bases from J, with 12 bases between. There are a few counts of this clonotype. Antigen specificity is unknown. Employing constant-segment primers, 5'RACE generated TCR alpha and TCR beta cDNA libraries bearing sample barcodes and UMIs. Each CDR3 protein gets one entry after TCRdb re-called the 5' RACE reads with MiXCR. In the table there are about 180,000 distinct CDR3 sequences, less than 20% of which are singletons. Sample: PBMCs or a T cell subset sorted from them (not recorded which). The receptor's source is a man between 18 and 35 years old who had mild COVID-19 (a few samples of this study predate the infection). Cell type and time point are not known. The chain recombines TRBV5-1 with TRBJ2-2, with D perhaps TRBD2 (5 bases). This CDR3 is CASTDRGAGELFF. The CDR3 DNA follows: TGCGCCAGCACCGACCGGGGTGCCGGGGAGCTGTTTTTT.